The clone carrying this TCR beta chain has only one observation. Its antigen is not identified. This sample is drawn from a study of T cell repertoires in cytomegalovirus infection. Study overall: CMV infection together with matching HLA type was indicated by public TCR beta signatures. General study results and limits: There were carriers of CMV plus the relevant HLA, and cumulative public TCR beta family frequency identified them. HLA-C-restricted CMV clonotypes gave the most frequent clonotype in two of eight donors.

CDR3 length: 16 residues. V lost 4 bases and J 1 base, leaving 13 bases between the germline ends. Germline V gene sequence: CDR1 WSHSY, CDR2 SAAADI. TCRdb called the reads again in MiXCR, with one record for every CDR3 protein. The sample has around 500,000 distinct CDR3 sequences; under 45% are singletons. The chain links TRBV10-2 to TRBJ2-2, with D unclear. This TCR was recovered from a human donor in good health (CMV status not recorded). Some clones in this sample may be carry-over from other donors' samples. The source material was cultured PBMCs, sampled from culture after CMV antigen stimulation. The CDR3 DNA follows: TGCGCCAGCAGTGCCTATAGCCCGTGGAACACCGGGGAGCTGTTTTTT. Its translation: CASSAYSPWNTGELFF.